Sequencing of this T cell receptor (beta chain) was carried out in a study of blood T cell repertoires in COVID-19. Authors' processing steps: It was from reference gene primer amplification that nucleated cell counts were estimated. Libraries were prepared by immunoSEQ multiplex PCR; TCRdb keeps only in-frame clonotypes and omits some of them. The DNA gave D and trimming, while V, J and clone size come from that table. The sample carries fewer than 300,000 clones, 86% recorded once. Germline values: CDR1 SGHNT, CDR2 YENEEA. CDR3 length equals 18 residues. V was cut by 0 bases and J by 1 base, with 16 bases left in between. Patients from Seattle were sampled longitudinally, starting during active infection.

The chain recombines TRBV11-3 with TRBJ2-1; no clear D. The sequenced sample was peripheral blood. The sequence was obtained from a man aged 50 to 60 with COVID-19, enrolled during active disease. The CDR3 is CASSLDSTASNSYNEQFF. The CDR3, as DNA: TGTGCCAGCAGCTTAGATTCCACAGCTTCTAATTCCTACAATGAGCAGTTCTTC. Full variable domain (missing parts from reference TRBV11-3 and TRBJ2-1): EAGVVQSPRYKIIEKKQPVAFWCNPISGHNTLYWYLQNLGQGPELLIRYENEEAVDDSQLPKDRFSAERLKGVDSTLKIQPAELGDSAVYLCASSLDSTASNSYNEQFFGPGTRLTVL.